The 9 T cell receptor beta chains presented below share a single source sample, sequenced in a study of early T cells in non-severe SARS-CoV-2 infection. TCRdb called the 5' RACE reads again in MiXCR, with one record for every CDR3 protein. The sample has about 80,000 distinct CDR3 sequences, around 8.7% seen once. Sequencing was performed on whole blood. Receptors were obtained from an adult who was a healthcare worker with PCR-confirmed SARS-CoV-2 infection or an uninfected control (not recorded which).

This clonotype has ten or more counts. J is TRBJ1-1 and V is TRBV9, with D possibly matching TRBD1 (5 bases). Deletions cut 4 bases from V and 4 bases from J, with 20 bases between. Germline assignment: CDR1 SGDLS and CDR2 YYNGEE. CDR3 size: 16 residues. DNA of the CDR3: TGTGCCAGCAGCATTTCGACAGCCACCGGGGGCACTGAAGCTTTCTTT. This codes for CASSISTATGGTEAFF.

This chain links TRBV3-1 with TRBJ2-1, with unresolved D. V gave up 1 base and J gave up 12 bases, with 10 bases separating them. This CDR3 has 12 residues. Germline CDR1 reads LGHDT; CDR2 reads YNNKEL (reference sequence). The CDR3 region has the DNA TGTGCCAGCAGCCAAGGGGATCCACGGCAGTTCTTC. Protein sequence: CASSQGDPRQFF.

This clonotype was counted many times. CDR3 bases: TGTGCCAGCAGTCCTCGGACAGGGATGAGTAATGAGCAGTTCTTC. Translated: CASSPRTGMSNEQFF. V and J are TRBV27 and TRBJ2-1, with TRBD1 identical over 8 bases. The CDR3 sequence is 15 residues long. Losses at the gene ends were 5 bases for V and 7 bases for J; bases not matched to a gene: 10. Germline V gives CDR1 MNHEY, CDR2 SMNVEV (reference sequence).

This clonotype was counted at least ten times. The genes are TRBV3-1 and TRBJ2-5; no firm D call. CDR1 LGHDT and CDR2 YNNKEL come from the germline V gene (reference sequence). The CDR3 is 13 amino acids. Trimming removed 7 bases from V and 2 bases from J, with 11 bases in between. The CDR3 nucleotides are TGTGCCAGCACCCACTTGCGACAAGAGACCCAGTACTTC. This encodes CASTHLRQETQYF.

This clonotype showed up just a few times. The rearrangement uses TRBV6-5 and TRBJ1-1; D may be TRBD1 (5 bases). The CDR3 covers 13 residues. Germline assignment: CDR1 MNHEY and CDR2 SVGAGI. V was pared by 5 bases and J by 8 bases, with 15 bases between. CDR3 sequence reads: CASSTPGSYEAFF. The CDR3 nucleotides read TGTGCCAGCAGTACGCCAGGGTCTTACGAAGCTTTCTTT.

This clonotype was observed a few times. The V and J genes are TRBV7-9 and TRBJ2-3; D gene uncertain. CDR3 length: 12 residues. CDR1 and CDR2 from the germline V gene are SEHNR and FQNEAQ (reference sequence). The V gene lost 3 bases and the J gene lost 4 bases, with 5 bases spanning the gap. CDR3 DNA sequence: TGTGCCAGCAGCTTTGTTGCAGATACGCAGTATTTT. Its translation is CASSFVADTQYF.

This clonotype came up many times. The CDR3 bases are TGTGCCAGCAGCATCCGACAGGGTTTTGTAGATACGCAGTATTTT. Its protein is CASSIRQGFVDTQYF. V gene TRBV9 combines with J gene TRBJ2-3; 7 bases match TRBD1. V gave up 4 bases and J gave up 5 bases; unmatched junction bases: 10. Germline CDR1 SGDLS, CDR2 YYNGEE. The CDR3 runs 15 residues.

This clonotype has at least ten counts. The V gene is TRBV28, the J gene TRBJ2-2; 9 bases map to TRBD2. Germline trimming cut 3 bases from V and 7 bases from J; bases unmatched to any gene: 6. The CDR3 runs to 15 residues. Germline V gene lookup returns CDR1 MDHEN and CDR2 SYDVKM. The CDR3 DNA follows: TGTGCCAGCAGTTTCGCGGGAGGGCGAGACGGGGAGCTGTTTTTT. Translating it yields CASSFAGGRDGELFF.

The chain combines TRBV6-1 with TRBJ2-2; D is undetermined. V was trimmed by 0 bases and J by 10 bases, leaving 12 bases between them. This CDR3 has 14 residues. Germline-derived CDR1 and CDR2 are MNHNS and SASEGT. The DNA for the CDR3 is TGTGCCAGCAGTGAAGCTAGAAGGGCGGCGGAGCTGTTTTTT. It codes for CASSEARRAAELFF.